This T cell receptor (beta chain) appears in the sequencing data of a study of T-cell reconstitution after alpha-beta-depleted transplantation in children. The V end lost 3 bases, the J end lost 7 bases, and 12 bases lay between the germline ends. The CDR3 length is 13 residues. Preparation of the TCRbeta library was carried out with unique molecular identifiers. One entry per CDR3 protein, called by TCRdb with MiXCR from the PCR reads. The repertoire holds about 540,000 distinct CDR3 sequences, with 27% as singletons. This sequence originates from a boy younger than two with Wiskott-Aldrich syndrome, due to receive a stem cell transplant. This chain links TRBV12-3 or TRBV12-4 with TRBJ2-5, with D maybe TRBD2 (6 bases). The starting material was PBMCs, obtained before TCRalphabeta/CD19-depleted stem cell transplant. CDR3: CASSFSSRGTQYF. The DNA of the CDR3 is TGTGCCAGCAGTTTTAGCTCGCGGGGGACCCAGTACTTC.